Here is one T cell receptor (beta chain) with its context. Its specificity is unknown. This entry comes from a study of Ad26.COV2.S vaccination and SARS-CoV-2 variants. Study-level points and caveats: For non-spike TCRs, breadth in vaccine recipients resembled that in placebo recipients. Those who received the vaccine showed greater spike-specific TCR breadth than those given placebo.

Assay used: immunoSEQ multiplex PCR; TCRdb lists only in-frame clones, some missing. The sample shows under 150,000 clones, 70% to 90% of them seen only once. The CDR3 is 17 residues long. CDR1 and CDR2 (germline): SGHVS, FQNEAQ. J gave up 3 bases and V 1 base, and 8 bases lay outside the gene matches. The rearrangement uses TRBV7-8 and TRBJ1-2, with 10 bases lining up with TRBD1. This sequence originates from a human donor who had recovered from COVID-19. The input for sequencing was peripheral blood, taken after recovery from COVID-19. The DNA of the CDR3 is TGTGCCAGCAGCTTAGAGAGAGCGACAGGGGGCGACTATGGCTACACCTTC. This sequence encodes CASSLERATGGDYGYTF.